This T cell receptor beta chain was observed in a study of T cell repertoires in cytomegalovirus infection. Study as a whole: Signatures in public TCR beta sequences pointed to both CMV infection and matching HLA type.

Germline V gene data show CDR1 as SNHLY and CDR2 as FYNNEI. V lost 3 bases and J lost 12, with 18 bases in between. CDR3 length: 13 amino acids. In the case of this clonotype: Its matching antigen is unknown.

One entry per CDR3 protein, called by TCRdb with MiXCR from the reads. The sample holds 830,000 or so distinct CDR3 sequences, less than 35% seen once. The material sequenced was cultured CD8+ T cells from PBMCs, taken from culture after CMV antigen stimulation. The rearrangement uses TRBV2 and TRBJ2-7; D remains unclear. The receptor was derived from a human donor in good health (CMV status not recorded). Some clones in this sample may be carry-over from other donors' samples. In DNA, the CDR3 is TGTGCCAGCAGTGAGTCACAGCTACCTCAGTCGTACTTC. Translating gives CASSESQLPQSYF.